These T cell receptor beta chains were read from a single sample in a study of CD8 T cells in ankylosing spondylitis. A single record per CDR3 protein comes from TCRdb applying MiXCR to the 5' RACE reads. The table has 200,000 to 250,000 distinct CDR3 sequences, 20% to 30% seen once. The sample taken for sequencing was blood, either unsorted or a sorted T cell fraction (not recorded which). The receptors were gathered from a male donor with ankylosing spondylitis or in good health (not recorded which). CDR3s include the opening cysteine and the closing phenylalanine or tryptophan. D genes are given only for firm matches. A row's size may be missing; if present it is once, few, many or a size class.

TRBV20-1,TRBD2,many,TRBJ2-7,CSAHPGGGYYEQYF,TGCAGTGCTCATCCGGGCGGGGGGTACTACGAGCAGTACTTC
TRBV10-3,-,-,TRBJ2-7,CAISVETVQEQYF,TGTGCCATCAGCGTAGAGACGGTACAAGAGCAGTACTTC
TRBV6-5,-,many,TRBJ2-7,CASSYSLVGYEQYF,TGTGCCAGCAGTTACTCCCTAGTTGGTTACGAGCAGTACTTC
TRBV20-1,TRBD2,-,TRBJ2-7,CSARDRGLTGGKDEQYF,TGCAGTGCTAGAGATCGCGGGCTAACGGGAGGGAAGGACGAGCAGTACTTC
TRBV18,-,-,TRBJ2-7,CASSPLRGSYEQYF,TGTGCCAGCTCACCACTTAGGGGTTCCTACGAGCAGTACTTC
TRBV5-1,-,many,TRBJ2-1,CASSQQGGDYENEQFF,TGCGCCAGCAGTCAACAGGGAGGCGACTACGAGAATGAGCAGTTCTTC
TRBV5-1,TRBD1,many,TRBJ2-1,CASSPRDRGRSVHEQFF,TGCGCCAGCAGCCCCCGGGACAGGGGGCGCAGTGTGCATGAGCAGTTCTTC
TRBV6-2/TRBV6-3,TRBD1,many,TRBJ2-7,CASSYRPGQGTSTTSYEQYF,TGTGCCAGCAGTTACCGTCCGGGACAGGGGACCTCTACGACTTCCTACGAGCAGTACTTC
TRBV7-9,TRBD2,many,TRBJ2-5,CASSSKYREGWETQYF,TGTGCCAGCAGCTCAAAGTACCGGGAGGGATGGGAGACCCAGTACTTC
TRBV20-1,TRBD2,-,TRBJ2-1,CSARDPWVAGNEQFF,TGCAGTGCTAGAGATCCGTGGGTAGCGGGCAATGAGCAGTTCTTC
TRBV9,TRBD1,few,TRBJ2-2,CASSDNSRGRPPNTGELFF,TGTGCCAGCAGCGACAACTCCAGGGGGCGCCCCCCCAACACCGGGGAGCTGTTTTTT